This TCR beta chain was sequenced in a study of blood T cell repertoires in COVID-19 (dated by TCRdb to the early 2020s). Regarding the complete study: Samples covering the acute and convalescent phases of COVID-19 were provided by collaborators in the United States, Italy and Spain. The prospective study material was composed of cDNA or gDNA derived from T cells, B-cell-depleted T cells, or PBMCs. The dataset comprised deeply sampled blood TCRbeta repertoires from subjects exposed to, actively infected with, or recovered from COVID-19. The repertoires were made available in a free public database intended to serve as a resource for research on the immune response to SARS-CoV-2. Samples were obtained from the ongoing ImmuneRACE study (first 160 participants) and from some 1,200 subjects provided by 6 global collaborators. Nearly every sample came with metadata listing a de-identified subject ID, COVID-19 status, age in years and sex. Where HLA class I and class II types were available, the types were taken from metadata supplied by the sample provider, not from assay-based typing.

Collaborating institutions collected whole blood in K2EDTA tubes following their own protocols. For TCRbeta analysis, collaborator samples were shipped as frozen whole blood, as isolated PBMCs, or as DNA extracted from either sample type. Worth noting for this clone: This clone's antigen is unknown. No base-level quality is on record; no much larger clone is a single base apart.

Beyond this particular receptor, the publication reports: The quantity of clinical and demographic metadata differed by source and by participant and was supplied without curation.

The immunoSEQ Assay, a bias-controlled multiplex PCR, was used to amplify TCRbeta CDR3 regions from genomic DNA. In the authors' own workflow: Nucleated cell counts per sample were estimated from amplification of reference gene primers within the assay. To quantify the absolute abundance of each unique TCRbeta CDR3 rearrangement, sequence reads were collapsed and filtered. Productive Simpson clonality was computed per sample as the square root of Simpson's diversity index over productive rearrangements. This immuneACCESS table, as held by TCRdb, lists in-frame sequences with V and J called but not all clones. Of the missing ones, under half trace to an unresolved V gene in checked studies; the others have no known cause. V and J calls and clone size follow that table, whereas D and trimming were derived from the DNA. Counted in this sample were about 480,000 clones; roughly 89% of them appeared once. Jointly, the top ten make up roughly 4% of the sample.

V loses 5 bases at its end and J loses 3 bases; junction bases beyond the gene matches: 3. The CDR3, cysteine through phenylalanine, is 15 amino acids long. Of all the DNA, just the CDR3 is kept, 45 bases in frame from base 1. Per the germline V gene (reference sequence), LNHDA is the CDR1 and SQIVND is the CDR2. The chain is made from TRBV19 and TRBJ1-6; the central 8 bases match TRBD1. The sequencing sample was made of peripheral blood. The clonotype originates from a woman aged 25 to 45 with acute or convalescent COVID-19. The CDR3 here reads CASSQGAIYNSPLHF. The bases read TGTGCCAGTAGTCAGGGGGCGATCTATAATTCACCCCTCCACTTT.